A selection of T cell receptor beta chains follows, all from one sample in a study of shared clonotypes between healthy human individuals. This table comes from immunoSEQ multiplex PCR, and its TCRdb copy is limited to in-frame clones, with some not included. Of about 95,000 clones listed, about two thirds were seen once; the top ten hold roughly 40%. The sequencing sample was made of memory CD8+ T cells sorted from blood. These receptors were taken from a man aged 25 to 45 in good health. The CDR3 runs from the conserved cysteine through the conserved F or W. The order of the fields is V gene, clone size, D gene, J gene, CDR3 length, CDR3 DNA, CDR3 protein. A D gene is named only where the DNA matches it firmly. Only part of the rows carry a size: once, few, many, or a class if the clone is expanded.

>TRBV27|many|NA|TRBJ2-1|14
TGTGCCACCCAAACGGGTTTCGGGGGCGATGAGGCGTTCTTC
CATQTGFGGDEAFF
>TRBV29-1|NA|NA|TRBJ2-1|10
TGCAGCGTGACCGACAATGAGCAGTTCTTC
CSVTDNEQFF
>TRBV7-3|many|NA|TRBJ2-1|15
TGTGCCAGCAGCTTGGGGCGGGGACCCTACAATGAGCAGTTCTTC
CASSLGRGPYNEQFF
>TRBV21-1|NA|NA|TRBJ1-1|9
TGTGCCAGGGGGGAGGGAGCTTTCTTT
CARGEGAFF
>TRBV27|NA|TRBD2|TRBJ2-7|13
TGTGCCAGCAAGCGGGACTTCACCTACGAGCAGTACTTC
CASKRDFTYEQYF
>TRBV18|NA|NA|TRBJ2-3|14
TGTGCCAGCTCCACCAGTTGGGTGTTAGATACGCAGTATTTT
CASSTSWVLDTQYF
>TRBV28|NA|NA|TRBJ2-7|14
TGTGCCAGCAGTTTACAGCGAAACTCCTACGAGCAGTACTTC
CASSLQRNSYEQYF
>TRBV10-1|few|TRBD2|TRBJ2-1|16
TGCGCCAGCAGCCCGGGACTAGCGGGAGGGACCAATGAGCAGTTCTTC
CASSPGLAGGTNEQFF
>TRBV7-2|NA|TRBD2|TRBJ2-1|15
TGTGCCAGCAGCTTTTTAGCGGGGGTATACAATGAGCAGTTCTTC
CASSFLAGVYNEQFF
>TRBV6-6|NA|NA|TRBJ2-1|12
TGTGCCAGCAGTACCCCGGCGGGTGAGCAGTTCTTC
CASSTPAGEQFF
>TRBV5-1|NA|NA|TRBJ2-7|17
TGCGCCAGCAGCGTATCTATCGGGGGTACCCGTTCGTACGAGCAGTACTTC
CASSVSIGGTRSYEQYF
>TRBV5-6|NA|NA|TRBJ2-5|14
TGTGCCAGCAGCTTGGTTGGGGAGATGAGGACCCAGTACTTC
CASSLVGEMRTQYF
>TRBV27|NA|TRBD2|TRBJ2-7|19
TGTGCCAGCAGTTCCGAGGGACTAGCGGGGGTCATAAAGCCCCTCGAGCAGTACTTC
CASSSEGLAGVIKPLEQYF
>TRBV28|few|TRBD2|TRBJ2-1|13
TGTGCCAGCCTAGCGGGACAGTACAATGAGCAGTTCTTC
CASLAGQYNEQFF
>TRBV27|NA|TRBD1|TRBJ1-1|16
TGTGCCAGCAATCCTAGGGACAGGGCTGTGAACACTGAAGCTTTCTTT
CASNPRDRAVNTEAFF
>TRBV10-1|once|NA|TRBJ1-1|14
TGCGCCAGCAGCAGGGACACTTCGAACACTGAAGCTTTCTTT
CASSRDTSNTEAFF
>TRBV7-8|NA|NA|TRBJ2-3|14
TGTGCCAGCAACCTGCACATCCCCACGGTTACGCAGTATTTT
CASNLHIPTVTQYF
>TRBV1|NA|NA|TRBJ1-2|17
TGCACCAGCAGCCAAGACCTCCCTAGGAGGGACTGGGATGGCTACACCTTC
CTSSQDLPRRDWDGYTF
>TRBV9|once|NA|TRBJ1-5|15
TGTGCCAGCAGCCCAGAGGGGAGGCCGTCGTGGCCCCAGCATTTT
CASSPEGRPSWPQHF
>TRBV5-8|NA|NA|TRBJ2-1|15
TGTGCCAGCAGCTTCGAGGGGATCTCCTACAATGAGCAGTTCTTC
CASSFEGISYNEQFF
>TRBV28|NA|TRBD2|TRBJ2-7|16
TGTGCCAGCAGTTTAGGAGGGCGGGAGTGGGCGTACGAGCAGTACTTC
CASSLGGREWAYEQYF
>TRBV15|NA|TRBD2|TRBJ2-3|16
TGTGCCACCAGCGAGGGGCTAGCGGGAAGGTCAGATACGCAGTATTTT
CATSEGLAGRSDTQYF